The 9 T cell receptor beta chains below were found in one sample sequenced in a study of T cell responses to AZD1222 COVID-19 vaccine. The table came from immunoSEQ multiplex PCR; TCRdb's copy has only in-frame clones and leaves some out. The sample contains more than 70,000 clones, roughly nine tenths of which appear only once. Sequences were derived from peripheral blood, sampled 28 days after the second AZD1222 dose. The receptors come from an adult who received the AZD1222 COVID-19 vaccine.

This rearrangement joins TRBV3-1 (or the pseudogene TRBV3-2) to TRBJ1-3, with D perhaps matching TRBD1 (6 bases). Germline V lookup: CDR1 LGHDT, CDR2 YNNKEL (reference sequence). V lost 3 bases and J 0 bases, leaving 15 bases between the germline ends. The CDR3 runs to 17 residues. The CDR3, as DNA: TGTGCCAGCAGCCAGAGCTGGGACACACTCTCTGGAAACACCATATATTTT. It yields the protein CASSQSWDTLSGNTIYF.

This clone showed up just a few times. The chain employs TRBV2 and TRBJ2-7; D uncertain. With 7 bases removed from V and 6 bases from J, the gap between germline ends came to 16 bases. CDR1 is SNHLY and CDR2 is FYNNEI in the germline V gene. The CDR3 has 13 residues. The CDR3 DNA reads TGTGCCAGCAACCCCGCGCCCTCCAGCGAGCAGTACTTC. The encoded protein is CASNPAPSSEQYF.

This clone was seen only once. V and J are TRBV11-2 and TRBJ2-3; weak D call: TRBD2 (5 bases). The CDR3 has 15 residues. Germline assignment: CDR1 SGHAT and CDR2 FQNNGV. Trimming cost V 5 bases and J 5 bases, with 17 bases left between them. The CDR3 sequence: CASSARTPGGDTQYF. Written as DNA, the CDR3 is TGTGCCAGCAGCGCTCGGACTCCCGGCGGAGATACGCAGTATTTT.

This chain links TRBV19 with TRBJ1-2, with TRBD1 identical over 7 bases. Germline V gene sequence: CDR1 LNHDA, CDR2 SQIVND (reference sequence). After removal of 3 bases from V and 4 bases from J, the junction contained 17 bases not matched to a gene. CDR3 length equals 18 residues. DNA of the CDR3: TGTGCCAGTAGTATCGGGTTTGGAGGGGCAGGGGGAAGCTATGGCTACACCTTC. Amino acids: CASSIGFGGAGGSYGYTF.

This chain connects TRBV2 to TRBJ1-2, with a tentative D call TRBD1 (6 bases). V shed 8 bases and J shed 0 bases, with 10 bases lying between them. Germline V gene lookup returns CDR1 SNHLY and CDR2 FYNNEI. The CDR3 has 13 amino acids. The CDR3 region has the DNA TGTGCCAGCCGGAGGGGGTCTAACTATGGCTACACCTTC. Translating it yields CASRRGSNYGYTF.

This rearrangement joins TRBV27 to TRBJ1-6, with D possibly being TRBD1 (6 bases). The CDR3 has 13 amino acids. CDR1 and CDR2 from the germline V gene are MNHEY and SMNVEV (reference sequence). Trimming pared 8 bases from V and 9 bases from J, leaving 14 bases between. CDR3 sequence (DNA): TGTGCCAGCGGGACACACAGGAGTTCACCCCTCCACTTT. Its protein is CASGTHRSSPLHF.

The chain is built from TRBV7-9 and TRBJ1-6, with 7 bases matching TRBD1. The V gene's germline CDR1 is SEHNR and CDR2 FQNEAQ (reference sequence). The CDR3 has 15 amino acids. Trimming cost V 5 bases and J 5 bases; bases outside gene matches: 6. For the CDR3, the DNA is TGTGCCAGCAGCCGCCATGGGACAGATAATTCACCCCTCCACTTT. This sequence encodes CASSRHGTDNSPLHF.

The genes are TRBV5-6 and TRBJ2-2, with 7 bases that match TRBD1. Per germline, CDR1 SGHDT and CDR2 YYEEEE. The CDR3 is made up of 19 amino acids. With 3 bases clipped from V and 0 bases from J, the junction kept 14 bases outside the gene matches. CDR3 protein: CASSYATLFQGANTGELFF. CDR3 in DNA: TGTGCCAGCAGCTACGCTACTTTGTTCCAGGGGGCGAACACCGGGGAGCTGTTTTTT.

This sequence joins TRBV7-3 and TRBJ2-3, with 13 bases matching TRBD2. Per the germline V gene, CDR1 is SGHTA and CDR2 is FQGTGA. J lost 5 bases, V lost 6 bases, and 8 bases had no gene match. This CDR3 is built from 16 residues. CDR3 region: CASRPKTSGGRDTQYF. CDR3 nucleotide sequence: TGTGCCAGCAGACCCAAGACTAGCGGGGGGCGAGATACGCAGTATTTT.